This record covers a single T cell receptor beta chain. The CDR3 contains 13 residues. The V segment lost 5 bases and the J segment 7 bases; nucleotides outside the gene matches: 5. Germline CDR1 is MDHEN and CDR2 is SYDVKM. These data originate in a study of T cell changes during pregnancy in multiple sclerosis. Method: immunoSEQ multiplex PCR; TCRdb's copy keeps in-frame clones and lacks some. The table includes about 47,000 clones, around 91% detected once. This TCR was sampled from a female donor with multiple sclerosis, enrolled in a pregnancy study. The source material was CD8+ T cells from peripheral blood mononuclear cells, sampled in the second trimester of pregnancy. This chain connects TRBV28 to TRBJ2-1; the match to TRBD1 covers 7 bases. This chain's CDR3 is CASSIRGMNEQFF. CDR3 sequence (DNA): TGTGCCAGCAGTATCAGGGGGATGAATGAGCAGTTCTTC.